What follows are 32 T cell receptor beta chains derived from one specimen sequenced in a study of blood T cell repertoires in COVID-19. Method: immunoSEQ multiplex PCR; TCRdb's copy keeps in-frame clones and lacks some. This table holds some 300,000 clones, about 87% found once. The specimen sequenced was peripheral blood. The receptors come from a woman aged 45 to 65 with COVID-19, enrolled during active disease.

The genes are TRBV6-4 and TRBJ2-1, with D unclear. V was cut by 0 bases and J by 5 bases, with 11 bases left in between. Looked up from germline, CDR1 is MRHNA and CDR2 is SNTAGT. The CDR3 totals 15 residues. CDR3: CASSDSVRQNNEQFF. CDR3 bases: TGTGCCAGCAGTGACTCTGTTAGACAAAACAATGAGCAGTTCTTC.

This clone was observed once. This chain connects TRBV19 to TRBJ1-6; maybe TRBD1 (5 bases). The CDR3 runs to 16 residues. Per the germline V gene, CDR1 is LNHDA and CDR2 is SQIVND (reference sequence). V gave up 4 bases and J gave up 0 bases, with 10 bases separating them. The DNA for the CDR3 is TGTGCCAGTAGTACCCGACAGAGCTCCTATAATTCACCCCTCCACTTT. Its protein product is CASSTRQSSYNSPLHF.

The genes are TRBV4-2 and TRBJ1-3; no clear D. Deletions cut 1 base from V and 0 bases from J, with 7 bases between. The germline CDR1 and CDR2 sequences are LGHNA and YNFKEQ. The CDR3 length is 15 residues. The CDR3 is CASSQVTASGNTIYF. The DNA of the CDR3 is TGTGCCAGCAGCCAAGTTACAGCCTCTGGAAACACCATATATTTT.

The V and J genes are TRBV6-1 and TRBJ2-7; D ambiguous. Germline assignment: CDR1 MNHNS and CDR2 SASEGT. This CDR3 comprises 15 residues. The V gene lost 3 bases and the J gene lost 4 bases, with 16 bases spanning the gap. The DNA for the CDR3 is TGTGCCAGCAGTGATAGTGGCCTCTCGGGTTACGAGCAGTACTTC. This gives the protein CASSDSGLSGYEQYF.

The CDR3 DNA follows: TGTGCCACCAGTGATACTTATAGGGGTGAGCAGTTCTTC. It translates to CATSDTYRGEQFF. The chain employs TRBV24-1 and TRBJ2-1; D is possibly TRBD1 (5 bases). CDR3 length equals 13 residues. V was cut by 3 bases and J by 9 bases, with 11 bases left in between. The germline V gene has CDR1 KGHDR and CDR2 SFDVKD.

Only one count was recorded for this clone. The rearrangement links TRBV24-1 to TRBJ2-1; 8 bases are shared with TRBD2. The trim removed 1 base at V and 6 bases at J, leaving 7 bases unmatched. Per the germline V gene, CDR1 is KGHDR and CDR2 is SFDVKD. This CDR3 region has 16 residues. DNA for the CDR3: TGTGCCACCAGTGATTTAGGCCTAGCGGGTCGCAATGAGCAGTTCTTC. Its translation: CATSDLGLAGRNEQFF.

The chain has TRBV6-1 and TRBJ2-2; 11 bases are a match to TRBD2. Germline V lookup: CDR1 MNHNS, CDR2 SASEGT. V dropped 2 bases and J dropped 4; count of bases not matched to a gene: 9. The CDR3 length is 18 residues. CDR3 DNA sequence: TGTGCCAGCAGTGAAATTACTAGCGGGAGTATGTCCACCGGGGAGCTGTTTTTT. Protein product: CASSEITSGSMSTGELFF.

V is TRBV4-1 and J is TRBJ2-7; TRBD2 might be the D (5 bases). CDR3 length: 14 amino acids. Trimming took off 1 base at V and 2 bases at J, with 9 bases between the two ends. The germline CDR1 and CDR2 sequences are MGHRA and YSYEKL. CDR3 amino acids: CASSQVDSAYEQYF. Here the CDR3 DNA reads TGCGCCAGCAGCCAAGTGGACTCCGCCTACGAGCAGTACTTC.

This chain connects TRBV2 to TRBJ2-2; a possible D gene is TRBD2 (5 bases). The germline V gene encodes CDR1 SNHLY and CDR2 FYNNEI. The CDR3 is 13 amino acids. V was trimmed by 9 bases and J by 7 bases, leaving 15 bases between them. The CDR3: CASKRESDGELFF. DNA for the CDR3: TGTGCCAGTAAAAGGGAGAGCGACGGGGAGCTGTTTTTT.

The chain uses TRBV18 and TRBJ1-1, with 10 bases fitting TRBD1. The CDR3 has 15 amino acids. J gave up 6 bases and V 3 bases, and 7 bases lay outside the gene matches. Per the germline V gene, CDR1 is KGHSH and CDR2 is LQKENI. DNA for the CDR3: TGTGCCAGCTCACCGTCCGGGACAGGGGTCCCTGAAGCTTTCTTT. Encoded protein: CASSPSGTGVPEAFF.

CDR3 bases: TGTGCCAGCAGCTTGTGGGACAGGGATTTGTATGGCTACACCTTC. Translation: CASSLWDRDLYGYTF. V and J are TRBV5-6 and TRBJ1-2, with 9 bases matching TRBD1. The CDR3 spans 15 residues. The V and J ends lost 1 base and 5 bases, in that order; junction bases with no gene match: 6. Germline V gene data show CDR1 as SGHDT and CDR2 as YYEEEE.

The CDR3 loop reads CASSQDPRADTEAFF. DNA for the CDR3: TGCGCCAGCAGCCAAGATCCCAGGGCGGACACTGAAGCTTTCTTT. V usage is TRBV4-1 and J usage is TRBJ1-1, with a weak D call TRBD1 (5 bases). This CDR3 comprises 15 residues. Trimming removed 0 bases from V and 3 bases from J, with 11 bases in between. From germline, CDR1 is MGHRA and CDR2 YSYEKL.

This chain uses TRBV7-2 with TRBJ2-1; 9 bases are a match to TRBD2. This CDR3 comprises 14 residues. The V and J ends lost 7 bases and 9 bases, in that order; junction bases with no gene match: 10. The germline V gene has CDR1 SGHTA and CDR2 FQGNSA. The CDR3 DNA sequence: TGTGCCAGCAACTACATAGCGGGAGTTAGTGAGCAGTTCTTC. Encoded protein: CASNYIAGVSEQFF. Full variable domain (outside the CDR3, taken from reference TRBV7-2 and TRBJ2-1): GAGVSQSPSNKVTEKGKDVELRCDPISGHTALYWYRQSLGQGLEFLIYFQGNSAPDKSGLPSDRFSAERTGGSVSTLTIQRTQQEDSAVYLCASNYIAGVSEQFFGPGTRLTVL.

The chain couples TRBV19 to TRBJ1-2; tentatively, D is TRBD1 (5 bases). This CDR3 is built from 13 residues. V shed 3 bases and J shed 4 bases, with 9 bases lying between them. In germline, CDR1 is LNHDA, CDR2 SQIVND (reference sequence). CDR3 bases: TGTGCCAGTAGTATCGACAGTTTCTATGGCTACACCTTC. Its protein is CASSIDSFYGYTF.

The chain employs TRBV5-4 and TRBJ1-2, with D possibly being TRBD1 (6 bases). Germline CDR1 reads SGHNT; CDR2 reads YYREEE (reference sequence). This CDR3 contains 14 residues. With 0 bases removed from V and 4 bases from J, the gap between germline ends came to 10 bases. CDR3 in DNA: TGTGCCAGCAGCTTGGGACAGGAACCCTATGGCTACACCTTC. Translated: CASSLGQEPYGYTF.

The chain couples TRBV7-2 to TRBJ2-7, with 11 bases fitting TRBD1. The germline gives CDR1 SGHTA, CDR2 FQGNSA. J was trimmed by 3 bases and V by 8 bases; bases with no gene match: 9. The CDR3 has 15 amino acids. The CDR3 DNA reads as TGTGCCAGCCAGGACAGGGGGCGCGTCGACTACGAGCAGTACTTC. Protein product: CASQDRGRVDYEQYF.

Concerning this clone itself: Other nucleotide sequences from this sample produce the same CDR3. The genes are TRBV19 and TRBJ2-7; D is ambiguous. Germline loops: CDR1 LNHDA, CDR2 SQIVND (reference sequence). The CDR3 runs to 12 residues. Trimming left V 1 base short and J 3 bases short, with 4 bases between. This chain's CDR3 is CASSIAGYEQYF. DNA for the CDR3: TGTGCCAGTAGTATAGCGGGCTACGAGCAGTACTTC.

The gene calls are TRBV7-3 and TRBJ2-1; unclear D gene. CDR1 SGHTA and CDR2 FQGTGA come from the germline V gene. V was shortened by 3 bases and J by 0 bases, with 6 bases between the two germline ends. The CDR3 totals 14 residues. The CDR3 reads CASSFSSSYNEQFF. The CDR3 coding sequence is TGTGCCAGCAGCTTTAGTAGCTCCTACAATGAGCAGTTCTTC.

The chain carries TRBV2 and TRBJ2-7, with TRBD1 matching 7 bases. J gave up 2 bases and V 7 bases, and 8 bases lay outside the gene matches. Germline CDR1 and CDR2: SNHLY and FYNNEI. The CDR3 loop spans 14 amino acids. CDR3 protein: CASTLDRRTYEQYF. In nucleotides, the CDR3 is TGTGCCAGCACATTGGACAGGCGGACCTACGAGCAGTACTTC.

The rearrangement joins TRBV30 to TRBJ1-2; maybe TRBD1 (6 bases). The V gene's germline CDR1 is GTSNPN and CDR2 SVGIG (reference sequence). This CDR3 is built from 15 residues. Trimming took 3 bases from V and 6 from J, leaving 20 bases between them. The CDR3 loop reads CAWRIVGGAPHGYTF. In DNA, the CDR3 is TGTGCCTGGAGAATAGTAGGGGGGGCCCCCCATGGCTACACCTTC.

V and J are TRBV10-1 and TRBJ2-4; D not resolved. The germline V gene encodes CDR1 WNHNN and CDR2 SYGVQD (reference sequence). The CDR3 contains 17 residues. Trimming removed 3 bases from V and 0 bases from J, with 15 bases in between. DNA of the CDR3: TGCGCCAGCAGTGAAGCACGTATCACCCTAGCCAAAAACATTCAGTACTTC. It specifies CASSEARITLAKNIQYF.

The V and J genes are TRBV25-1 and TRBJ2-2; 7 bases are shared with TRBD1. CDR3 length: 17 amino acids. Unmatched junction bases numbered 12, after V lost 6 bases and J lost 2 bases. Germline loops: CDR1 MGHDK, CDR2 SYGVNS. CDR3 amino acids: CASRSTNRQGNTGELFF. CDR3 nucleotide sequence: TGTGCCAGCAGATCAACTAATCGACAGGGCAACACCGGGGAGCTGTTTTTT. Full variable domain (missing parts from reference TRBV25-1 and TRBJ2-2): EADIYQTPRYLVIGTGKKITLECSQTMGHDKMYWYQQDPGMELHLIHYSYGVNSTEKGDLSSESTVSRIRTEHFPLTLESARPSHTSQYLCASRSTNRQGNTGELFFGEGSRLTVL.

This chain's CDR3 is CASSLRDRTSGTDTQYF. In DNA, the CDR3 is TGTGCCAGCAGCTTAAGGGATAGAACTAGCGGGACAGATACGCAGTATTTT. The rearrangement links TRBV7-9 to TRBJ2-3; 9 positions agree with TRBD2. J lost 3 bases, V lost 2 bases, and 9 bases had no gene match. The germline CDR1 and CDR2 sequences are SEHNR and FQNEAQ (reference sequence). The CDR3 loop spans 17 amino acids.

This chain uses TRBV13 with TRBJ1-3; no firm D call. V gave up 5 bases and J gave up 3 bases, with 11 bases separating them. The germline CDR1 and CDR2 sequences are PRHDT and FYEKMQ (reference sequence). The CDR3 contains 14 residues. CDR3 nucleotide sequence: TGTGCCAGCAGCCCCCCAGATCGTGGAAACACCATATATTTT. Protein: CASSPPDRGNTIYF. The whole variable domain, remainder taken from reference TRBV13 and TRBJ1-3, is AAGVIQSPRHLIKEKRETATLKCYPIPRHDTVYWYQQGPGQDPQFLISFYEKMQSDKGSIPDRFSAQQFSDYHSELNMSSLELGDSALYFCASSPPDRGNTIYFGEGSWLTVV.

In nucleotides, the CDR3 is TGTGCCAGCAGTTTAATATCCGGGGCCAACGTCCTGACTTTC. Translating gives CASSLISGANVLTF. This chain connects TRBV27 to TRBJ2-6; D not resolved. The CDR3 is 14 amino acids. Germline V gene lookup returns CDR1 MNHEY and CDR2 SMNVEV (reference sequence). V lost 2 bases and J 4 bases, leaving 6 bases between the germline ends.

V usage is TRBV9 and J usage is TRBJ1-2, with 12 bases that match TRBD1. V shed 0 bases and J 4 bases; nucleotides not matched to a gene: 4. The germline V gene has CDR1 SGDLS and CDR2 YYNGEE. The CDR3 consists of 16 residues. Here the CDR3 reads CASSVAGTGGPYGYTF. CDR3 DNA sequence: TGTGCCAGCAGCGTAGCCGGGACAGGGGGCCCCTATGGCTACACCTTC.

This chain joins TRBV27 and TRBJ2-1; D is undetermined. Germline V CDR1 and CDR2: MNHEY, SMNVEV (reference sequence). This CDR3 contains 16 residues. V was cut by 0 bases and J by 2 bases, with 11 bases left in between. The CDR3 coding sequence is TGTGCCAGCAGTTTATCGTCGAATTGGCCCTACAATGAGCAGTTCTTC. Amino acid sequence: CASSLSSNWPYNEQFF.

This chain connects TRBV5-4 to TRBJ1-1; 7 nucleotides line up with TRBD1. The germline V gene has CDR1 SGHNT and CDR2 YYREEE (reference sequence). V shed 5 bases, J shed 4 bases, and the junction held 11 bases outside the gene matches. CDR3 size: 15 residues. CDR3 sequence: CASRSAPGTVTEAFF. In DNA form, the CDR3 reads TGTGCCAGCAGAAGCGCTCCCGGGACAGTCACTGAAGCTTTCTTT.

The DNA for the CDR3 is TGCGCCAGCAGCCTGACAGGGGAGGGGAACATTCAGTACTTC. Residues: CASSLTGEGNIQYF. The gene calls are TRBV5-1 and TRBJ2-4, with D tentatively TRBD1 (8 bases). CDR1 and CDR2 (germline): SGHRS, YFSETQ. The CDR3 is 14 amino acids. V lost 4 bases to trimming and J lost 7 bases, with 15 bases between them.

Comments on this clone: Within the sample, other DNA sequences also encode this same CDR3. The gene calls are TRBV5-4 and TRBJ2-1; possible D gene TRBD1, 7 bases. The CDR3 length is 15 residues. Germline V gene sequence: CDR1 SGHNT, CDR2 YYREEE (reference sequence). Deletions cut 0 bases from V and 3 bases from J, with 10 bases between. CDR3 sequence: CASSLDRGGYNEQFF. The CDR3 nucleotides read TGTGCCAGCAGCTTGGACAGGGGAGGCTACAATGAGCAGTTCTTC.

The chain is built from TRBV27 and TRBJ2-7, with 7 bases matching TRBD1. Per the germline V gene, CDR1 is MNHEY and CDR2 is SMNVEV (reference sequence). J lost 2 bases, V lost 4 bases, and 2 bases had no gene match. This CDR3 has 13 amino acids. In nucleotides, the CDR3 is TGTGCCAGCAGTTACGGGACAGCCTACGAGCAGTACTTC. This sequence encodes CASSYGTAYEQYF.

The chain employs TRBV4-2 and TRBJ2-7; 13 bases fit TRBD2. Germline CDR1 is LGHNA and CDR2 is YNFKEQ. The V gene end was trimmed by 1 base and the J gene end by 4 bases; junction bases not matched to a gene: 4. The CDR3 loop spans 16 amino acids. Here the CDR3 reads CASSQGGLAGQYEQYF. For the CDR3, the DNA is TGTGCCAGCAGCCAAGGGGGACTAGCGGGACAATACGAGCAGTACTTC.